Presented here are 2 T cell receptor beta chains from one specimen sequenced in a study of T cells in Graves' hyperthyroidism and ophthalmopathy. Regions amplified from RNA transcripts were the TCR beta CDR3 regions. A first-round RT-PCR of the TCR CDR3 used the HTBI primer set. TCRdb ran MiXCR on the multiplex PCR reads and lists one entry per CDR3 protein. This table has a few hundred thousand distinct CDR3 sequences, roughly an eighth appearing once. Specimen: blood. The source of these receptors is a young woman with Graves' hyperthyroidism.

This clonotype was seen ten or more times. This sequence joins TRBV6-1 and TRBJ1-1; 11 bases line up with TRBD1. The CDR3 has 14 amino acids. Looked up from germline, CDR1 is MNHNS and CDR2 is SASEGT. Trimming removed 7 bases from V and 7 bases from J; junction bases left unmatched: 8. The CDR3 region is CASKSGTGGGEAFF. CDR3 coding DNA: TGTGCCAGCAAATCCGGGACAGGGGGAGGTGAAGCTTTCTTT.

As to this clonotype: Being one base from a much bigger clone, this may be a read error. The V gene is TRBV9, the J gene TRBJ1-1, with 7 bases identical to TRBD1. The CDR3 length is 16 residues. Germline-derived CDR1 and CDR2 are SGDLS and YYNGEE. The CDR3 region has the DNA TGTGCCAGCAGCCCGAGTAGGACAGGTCGTACAACTGGAGCTTTCTTT. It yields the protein CASSPSRTGRTTGAFF.